The clone carrying this T cell receptor beta chain was found a few times. The antigen remains undetermined. This entry is derived from a study of shared clonotypes between healthy human individuals. The method was immunoSEQ multiplex PCR; TCRdb's version includes in-frame clones alone and lacks a portion of them. The data show under 2,500,000 clones, almost 96% seen once. Regarding the study as a whole: The generation probabilities recorded for non-shared clonotypes fell below those of clonotypes shared by all four donors.

Everyone who donated was a Caucasian adult who lived in Nashville, Tennessee. Germline CDR1 and CDR2: GTSNPN and SVGIG (reference sequence). This CDR3 has 14 residues. The V and J ends lost 8 bases and 7 bases respectively, with 21 bases between them. This sequence originates from a man aged 18 to 29 in good health. V and J are TRBV30 and TRBJ1-5, with D possibly matching TRBD1 (6 bases). What was sequenced was naive CD4+ T cells sorted from blood. Subset specified: CD45RA+ positively selected. As DNA, the CDR3 is TGTGCCCTAGGAGGGGGGCCTACAGGACAGCCCCAGCATTTT. As protein: CALGGGPTGQPQHF.